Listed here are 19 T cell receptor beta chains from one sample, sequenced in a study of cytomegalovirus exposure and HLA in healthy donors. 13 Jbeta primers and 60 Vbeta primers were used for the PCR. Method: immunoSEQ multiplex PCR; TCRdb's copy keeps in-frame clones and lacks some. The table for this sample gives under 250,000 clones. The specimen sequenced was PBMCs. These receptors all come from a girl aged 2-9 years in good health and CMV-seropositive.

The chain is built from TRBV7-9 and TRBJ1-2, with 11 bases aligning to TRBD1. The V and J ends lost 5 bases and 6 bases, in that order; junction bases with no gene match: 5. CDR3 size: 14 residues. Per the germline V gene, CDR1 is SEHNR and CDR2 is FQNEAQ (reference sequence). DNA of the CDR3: TGTGCCAGCAGCCGGGGGACAGGGGGGGATGGCTACACCTTC. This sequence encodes CASSRGTGGDGYTF.

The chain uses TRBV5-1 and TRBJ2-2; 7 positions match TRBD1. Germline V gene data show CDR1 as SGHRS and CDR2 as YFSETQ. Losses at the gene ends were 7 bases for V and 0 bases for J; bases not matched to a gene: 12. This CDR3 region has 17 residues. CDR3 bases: TGCGCCAGCTCGAGGACAGGAATAGTGGCGAACACCGGGGAGCTGTTTTTT. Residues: CASSRTGIVANTGELFF.

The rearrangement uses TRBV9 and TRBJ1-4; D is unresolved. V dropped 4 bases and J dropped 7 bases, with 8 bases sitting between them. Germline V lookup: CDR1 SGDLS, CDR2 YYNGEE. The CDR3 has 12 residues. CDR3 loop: CASSPEGEKLFF. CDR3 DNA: TGTGCCAGCAGCCCCGAGGGTGAAAAACTGTTTTTT.

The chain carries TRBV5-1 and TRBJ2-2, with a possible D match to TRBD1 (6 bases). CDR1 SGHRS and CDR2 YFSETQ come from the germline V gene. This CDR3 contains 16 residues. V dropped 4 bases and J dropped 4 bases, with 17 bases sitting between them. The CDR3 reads CASSLGAVRGTGELFF. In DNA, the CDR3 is TGCGCCAGCAGCCTTGGGGCAGTCAGGGGCACCGGGGAGCTGTTTTTT.

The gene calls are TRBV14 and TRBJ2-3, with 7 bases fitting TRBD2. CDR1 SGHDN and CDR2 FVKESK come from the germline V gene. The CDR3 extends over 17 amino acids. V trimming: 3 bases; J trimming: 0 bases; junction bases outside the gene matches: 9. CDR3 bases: TGTGCCAGCAGCCATTTTAGCGGGTACTCTAGCACAGATACGCAGTATTTT. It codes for CASSHFSGYSSTDTQYF. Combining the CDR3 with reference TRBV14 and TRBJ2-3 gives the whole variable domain EAGVTQFPSHSVIEKGQTVTLRCDPISGHDNLYWYRRVMGKEIKFLLHFVKESKQDESGMPNNRFLAERTGGTYSTLKVQPAELEDSGVYFCASSHFSGYSSTDTQYFGPGTRLTVL.

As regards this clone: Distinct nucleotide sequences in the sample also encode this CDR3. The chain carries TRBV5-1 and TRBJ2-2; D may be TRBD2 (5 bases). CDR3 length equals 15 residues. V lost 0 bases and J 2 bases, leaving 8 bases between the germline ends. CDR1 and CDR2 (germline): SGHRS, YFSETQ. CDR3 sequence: CASSLAGSNTGELFF. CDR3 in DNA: TGCGCCAGCAGCTTGGCGGGATCTAACACCGGGGAGCTGTTTTTT.

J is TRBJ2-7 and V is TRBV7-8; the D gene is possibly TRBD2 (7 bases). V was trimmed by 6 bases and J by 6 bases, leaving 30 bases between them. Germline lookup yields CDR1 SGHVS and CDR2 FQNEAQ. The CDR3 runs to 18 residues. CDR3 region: CASSYLGGAGGTLGEQYF. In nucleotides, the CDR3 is TGTGCCAGCAGTTACCTGGGGGGGGCAGGAGGAACCCTAGGCGAGCAGTACTTC.

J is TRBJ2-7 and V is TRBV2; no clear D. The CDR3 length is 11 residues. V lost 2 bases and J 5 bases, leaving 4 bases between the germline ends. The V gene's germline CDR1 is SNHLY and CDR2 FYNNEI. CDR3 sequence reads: CASSELDEQYF. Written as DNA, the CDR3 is TGTGCCAGCAGTGAACTAGACGAGCAGTACTTC.

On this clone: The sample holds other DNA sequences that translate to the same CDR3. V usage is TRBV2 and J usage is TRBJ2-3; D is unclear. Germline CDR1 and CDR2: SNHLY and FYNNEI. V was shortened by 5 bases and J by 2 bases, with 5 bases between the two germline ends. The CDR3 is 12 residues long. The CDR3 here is CASSSLTDTQYF. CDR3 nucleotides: TGTGCCAGCAGTTCTCTCACAGATACGCAGTATTTT.

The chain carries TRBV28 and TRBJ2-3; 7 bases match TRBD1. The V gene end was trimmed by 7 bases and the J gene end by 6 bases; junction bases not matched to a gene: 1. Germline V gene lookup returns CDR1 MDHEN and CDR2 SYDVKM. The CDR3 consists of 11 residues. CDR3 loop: CASIRGDTQYF. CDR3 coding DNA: TGTGCCAGCATCAGGGGGGATACGCAGTATTTT.

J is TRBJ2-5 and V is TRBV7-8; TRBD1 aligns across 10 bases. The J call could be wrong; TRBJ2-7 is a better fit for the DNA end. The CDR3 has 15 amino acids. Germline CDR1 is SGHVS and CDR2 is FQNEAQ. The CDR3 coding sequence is TGTGCCAGCAGCGACTTGGGACAGGGGCCCTACGAGCAGTACTTC. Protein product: CASSDLGQGPYEQYF.

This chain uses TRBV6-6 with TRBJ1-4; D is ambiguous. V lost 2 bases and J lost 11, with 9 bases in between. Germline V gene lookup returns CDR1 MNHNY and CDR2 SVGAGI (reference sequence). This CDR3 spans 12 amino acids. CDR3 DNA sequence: TGTGCCAGCAGTTACACCCCCGAGAAACTGTTTTTT. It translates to CASSYTPEKLFF.

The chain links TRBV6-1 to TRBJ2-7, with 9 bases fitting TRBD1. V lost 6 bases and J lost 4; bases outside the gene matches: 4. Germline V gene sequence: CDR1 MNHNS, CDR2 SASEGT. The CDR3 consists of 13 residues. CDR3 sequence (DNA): TGTGCCAGCAGCCGGGACAGGGATTACGAGCAGTACTTC. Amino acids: CASSRDRDYEQYF.

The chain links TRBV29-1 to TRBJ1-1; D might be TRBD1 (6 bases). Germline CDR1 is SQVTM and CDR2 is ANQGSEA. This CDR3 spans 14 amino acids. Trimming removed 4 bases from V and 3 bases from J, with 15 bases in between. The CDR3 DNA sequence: TGCAGCGTTGTCTTTGTAGGGGGGGACACTGAAGCTTTCTTT. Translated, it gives CSVVFVGGDTEAFF.

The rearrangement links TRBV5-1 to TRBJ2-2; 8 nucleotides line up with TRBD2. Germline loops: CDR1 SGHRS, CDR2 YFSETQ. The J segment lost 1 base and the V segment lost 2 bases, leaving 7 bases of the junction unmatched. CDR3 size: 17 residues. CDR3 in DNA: TGCGCCAGCAGCTTCTGGCGGGAGGCCAGGAACACCGGGGAGCTGTTTTTT. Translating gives CASSFWREARNTGELFF.

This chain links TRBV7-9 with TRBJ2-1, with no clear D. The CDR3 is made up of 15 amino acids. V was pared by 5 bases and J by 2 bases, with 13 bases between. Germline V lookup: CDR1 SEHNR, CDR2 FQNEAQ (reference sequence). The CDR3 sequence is CASSPEERPYNEQFF. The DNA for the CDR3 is TGTGCCAGCAGCCCCGAAGAGAGGCCCTACAATGAGCAGTTCTTC.

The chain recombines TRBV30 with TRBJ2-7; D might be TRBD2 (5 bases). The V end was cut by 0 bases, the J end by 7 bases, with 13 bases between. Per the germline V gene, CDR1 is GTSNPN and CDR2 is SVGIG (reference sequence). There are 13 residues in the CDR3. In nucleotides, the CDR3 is TGTGCCTGGAGTGTACGACCGGGATGGGAGCAGTACTTC. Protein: CAWSVRPGWEQYF.

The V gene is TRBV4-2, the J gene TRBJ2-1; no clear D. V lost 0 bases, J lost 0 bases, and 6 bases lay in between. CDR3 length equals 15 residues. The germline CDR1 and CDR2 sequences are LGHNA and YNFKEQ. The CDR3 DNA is TGTGCCAGCAGCCAAGATCTCTACTCCTACAATGAGCAGTTCTTC. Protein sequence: CASSQDLYSYNEQFF.

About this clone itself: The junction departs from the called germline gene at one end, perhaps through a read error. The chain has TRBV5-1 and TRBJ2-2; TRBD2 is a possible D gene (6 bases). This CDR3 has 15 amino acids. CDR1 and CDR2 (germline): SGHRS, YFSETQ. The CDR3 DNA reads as TGCGCCAGTAGCTCGGGAGTTCCGAACACCGGGGAGCTGTTTTTT. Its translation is CASSSGVPNTGELFF.